The sequence of this T cell receptor beta chain was determined in a study of beta chain features in type 1 diabetes. Points from the study as a whole: Shorter TCRB CDR3s, moderately but significantly so, were found in Type 1 diabetes patients in all four CD4+ subsets.

Trimming took 6 bases from V and 8 from J; bases not matched to a gene: 5. Looked up from germline, CDR1 is SQVTM and CDR2 is ANQGSEA. This CDR3 is built from 12 residues. Expressed TCRB transcripts were sequenced because the isolated RNA had all been reverse transcribed beforehand. Assay used: immunoSEQ multiplex PCR; TCRdb lists only in-frame clones, some missing. Of 550,000 to 850,000 clones in the sample, roughly an eighth were seen once. This clone was counted between two and nine times. Antigen unknown. Source material: naive CD4+ T cells from blood. This rearrangement joins TRBV29-1 to TRBJ2-4; TRBD1 matches at 9 bases. The receptor comes from a man between 18 and 29 years old with type 1 diabetes. This CDR3 reads CSVLQGADIQYF. The CDR3 DNA sequence: TGCAGCGTCCTACAGGGGGCGGACATTCAGTACTTC. Full variable domain (rest looked up from reference TRBV29-1 and TRBJ2-4): SAVISQKPSRDICQRGTSLTIQCQVDSQVTMMFWYRQQPGQSLTLIATANQGSEATYESGFVIDKFPISRPNLTFSTLTVSNMSPEDSSIYLCSVLQGADIQYFGAGTRLSVL.